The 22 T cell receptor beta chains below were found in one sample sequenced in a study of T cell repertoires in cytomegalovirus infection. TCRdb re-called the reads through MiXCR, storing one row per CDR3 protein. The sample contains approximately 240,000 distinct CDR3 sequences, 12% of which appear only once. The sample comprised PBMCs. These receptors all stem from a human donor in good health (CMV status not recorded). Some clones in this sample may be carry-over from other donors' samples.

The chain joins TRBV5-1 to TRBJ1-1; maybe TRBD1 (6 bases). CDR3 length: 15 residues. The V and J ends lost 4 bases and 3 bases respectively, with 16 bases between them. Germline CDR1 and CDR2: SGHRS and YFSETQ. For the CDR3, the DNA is TGCGCCAGCAGCCAATCACAGGGCCGATACACTGAAGCTTTCTTT. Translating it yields CASSQSQGRYTEAFF.

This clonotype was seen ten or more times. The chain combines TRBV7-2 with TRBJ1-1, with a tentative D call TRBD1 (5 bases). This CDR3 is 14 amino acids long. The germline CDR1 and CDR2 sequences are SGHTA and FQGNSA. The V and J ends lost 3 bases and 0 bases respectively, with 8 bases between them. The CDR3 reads CASSLGRVNTEAFF. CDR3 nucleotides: TGTGCCAGCAGCTTGGGCAGGGTGAACACTGAAGCTTTCTTT.

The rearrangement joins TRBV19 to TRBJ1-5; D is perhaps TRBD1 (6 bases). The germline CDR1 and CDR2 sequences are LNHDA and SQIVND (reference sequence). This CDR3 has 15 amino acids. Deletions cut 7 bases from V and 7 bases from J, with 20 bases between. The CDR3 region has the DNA TGTGCCAGTAACTCCCTGGACAGTCCTTTCCAGCCCCAGCATTTT. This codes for CASNSLDSPFQPQHF.

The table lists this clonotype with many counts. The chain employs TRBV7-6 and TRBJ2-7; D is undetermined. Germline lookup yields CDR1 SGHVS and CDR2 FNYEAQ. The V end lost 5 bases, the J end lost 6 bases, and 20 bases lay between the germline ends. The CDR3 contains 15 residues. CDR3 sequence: CASSIVGSLPGEQYF. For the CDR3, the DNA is TGTGCCAGCAGCATCGTGGGCAGTCTTCCCGGCGAGCAGTACTTC.

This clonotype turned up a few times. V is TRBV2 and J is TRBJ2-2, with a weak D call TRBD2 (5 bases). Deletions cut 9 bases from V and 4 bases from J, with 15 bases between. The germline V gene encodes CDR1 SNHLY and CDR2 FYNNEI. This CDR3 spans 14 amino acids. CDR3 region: CASSNRGGTGELFF. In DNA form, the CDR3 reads TGTGCCAGTTCAAATCGTGGAGGCACCGGGGAGCTGTTTTTT.

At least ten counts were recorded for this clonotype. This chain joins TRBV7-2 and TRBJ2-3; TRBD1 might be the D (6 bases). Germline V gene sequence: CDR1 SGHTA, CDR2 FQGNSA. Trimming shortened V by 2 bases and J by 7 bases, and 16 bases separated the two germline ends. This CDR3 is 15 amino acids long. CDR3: CASSLNPTGPNTQYF. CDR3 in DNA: TGTGCCAGCAGCTTAAACCCAACAGGGCCCAATACGCAGTATTTT.

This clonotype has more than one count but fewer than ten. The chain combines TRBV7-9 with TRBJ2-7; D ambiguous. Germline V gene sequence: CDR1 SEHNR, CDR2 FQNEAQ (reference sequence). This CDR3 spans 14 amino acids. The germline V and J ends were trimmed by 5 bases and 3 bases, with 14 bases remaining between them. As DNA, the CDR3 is TGTGCCAGCAGCCCCGGTGGTTCCAACTACGAGCAGTACTTC. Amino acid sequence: CASSPGGSNYEQYF.

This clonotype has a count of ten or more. The CDR3 region has the DNA TGTGCCAGTAGTAGCCCTCGCGGACAGGGAGACTACAATGAGCAGTTCTTC. Translating it yields CASSSPRGQGDYNEQFF. The V and J genes are TRBV19 and TRBJ2-1; 8 bases agree with TRBD1. The CDR3 spans 17 residues. J lost 3 bases, V lost 4 bases, and 11 bases had no gene match. In germline, CDR1 is LNHDA, CDR2 SQIVND (reference sequence). The full variable domain, rest sourced from reference TRBV19 and TRBJ2-1, is DGGITQSPKYLFRKEGQNVTLSCEQNLNHDAMYWYRQDPGQGLRLIYYSQIVNDFQKGDIAEGYSVSREKKESFPLTVTSAQKNPTAFYLCASSSPRGQGDYNEQFFGPGTRLTVL.

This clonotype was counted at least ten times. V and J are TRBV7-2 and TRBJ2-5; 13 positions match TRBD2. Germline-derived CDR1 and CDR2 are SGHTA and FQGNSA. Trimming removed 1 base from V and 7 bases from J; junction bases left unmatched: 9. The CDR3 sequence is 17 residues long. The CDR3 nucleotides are TGTGCCAGCAGCTTAGGTCAACTAGCGGGGGGGCCACGGACCCAGTACTTC. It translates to CASSLGQLAGGPRTQYF.

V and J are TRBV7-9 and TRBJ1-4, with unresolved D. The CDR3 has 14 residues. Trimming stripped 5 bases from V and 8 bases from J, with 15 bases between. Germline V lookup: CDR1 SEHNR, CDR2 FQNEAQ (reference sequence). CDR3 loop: CASSPRTASEKLFF. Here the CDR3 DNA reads TGTGCCAGCAGCCCCAGGACGGCTTCGGAAAAACTGTTTTTT.

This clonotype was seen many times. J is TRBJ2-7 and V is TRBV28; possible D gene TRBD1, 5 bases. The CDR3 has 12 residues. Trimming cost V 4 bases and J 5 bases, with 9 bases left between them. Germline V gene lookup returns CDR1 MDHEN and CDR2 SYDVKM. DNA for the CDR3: TGTGCCAGCAGTTCAGGGATCCACGAGCAGTACTTC. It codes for CASSSGIHEQYF.

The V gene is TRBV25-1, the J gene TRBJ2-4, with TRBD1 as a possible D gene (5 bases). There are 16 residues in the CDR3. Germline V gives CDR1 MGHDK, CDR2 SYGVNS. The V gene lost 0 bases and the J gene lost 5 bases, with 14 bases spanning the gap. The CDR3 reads CASSEYRPGRENIQYF. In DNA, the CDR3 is TGTGCCAGCAGTGAATACCGTCCGGGCAGGGAAAACATTCAGTACTTC.

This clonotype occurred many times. The CDR3 region is CASSEGGLAGLQYF. The CDR3 DNA reads TGTGCCAGCAGCGAGGGGGGACTAGCGGGATTGCAGTACTTC. This chain uses TRBV7-2 with TRBJ2-7, with TRBD2 matching 13 bases. The CDR3 runs to 14 residues. Trimming removed 5 bases from V and 9 bases from J; junction bases left unmatched: 7. Germline V gives CDR1 SGHTA, CDR2 FQGNSA.

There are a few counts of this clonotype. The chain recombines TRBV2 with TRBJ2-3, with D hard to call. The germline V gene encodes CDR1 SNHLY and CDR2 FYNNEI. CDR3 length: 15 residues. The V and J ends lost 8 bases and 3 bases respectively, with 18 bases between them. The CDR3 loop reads CASGKSGFGTDTQYF. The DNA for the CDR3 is TGTGCCAGCGGGAAAAGTGGTTTTGGGACAGATACGCAGTATTTT.

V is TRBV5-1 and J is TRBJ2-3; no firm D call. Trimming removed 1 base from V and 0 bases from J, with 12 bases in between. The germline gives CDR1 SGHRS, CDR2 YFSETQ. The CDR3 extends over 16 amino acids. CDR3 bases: TGCGCCAGCAGCTTGCAGGTAGCTGCTAGCACAGATACGCAGTATTTT. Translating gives CASSLQVAASTDTQYF.

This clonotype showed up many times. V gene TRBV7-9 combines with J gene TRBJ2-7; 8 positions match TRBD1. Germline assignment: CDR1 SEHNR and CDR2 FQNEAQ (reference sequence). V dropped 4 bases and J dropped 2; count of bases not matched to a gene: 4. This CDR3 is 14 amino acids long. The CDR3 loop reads CASSSAGGTYEQYF. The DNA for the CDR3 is TGTGCCAGCAGCTCGGCAGGGGGCACCTACGAGCAGTACTTC.

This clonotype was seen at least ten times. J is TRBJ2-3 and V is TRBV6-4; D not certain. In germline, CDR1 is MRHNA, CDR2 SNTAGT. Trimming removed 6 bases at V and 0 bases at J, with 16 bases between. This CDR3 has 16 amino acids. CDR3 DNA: TGTGCCAGCAGCGTCACTACTTTCGGTAGCACAGATACGCAGTATTTT. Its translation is CASSVTTFGSTDTQYF.

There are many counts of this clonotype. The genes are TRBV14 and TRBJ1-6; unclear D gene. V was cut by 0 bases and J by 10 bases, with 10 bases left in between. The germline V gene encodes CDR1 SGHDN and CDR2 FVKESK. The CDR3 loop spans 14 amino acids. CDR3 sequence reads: CASSQDYPGSPLHF. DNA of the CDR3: TGTGCCAGCAGCCAAGACTATCCGGGATCACCCCTCCACTTT.

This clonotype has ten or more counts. CDR3: CASSPREGIYEQYF. In DNA, the CDR3 is TGTGCCAGCAGCCCTCGGGAGGGCATCTACGAGCAGTACTTC. The gene calls are TRBV7-2 and TRBJ2-7; the match to TRBD2 covers 8 bases. CDR3 size: 14 residues. The germline gives CDR1 SGHTA, CDR2 FQGNSA. After removal of 5 bases from V and 3 bases from J, the junction contained 6 bases not matched to a gene.

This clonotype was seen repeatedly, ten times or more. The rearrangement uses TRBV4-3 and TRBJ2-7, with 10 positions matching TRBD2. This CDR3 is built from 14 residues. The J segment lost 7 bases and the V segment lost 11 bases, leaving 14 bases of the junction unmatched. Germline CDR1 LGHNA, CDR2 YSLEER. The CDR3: CAQGEREGREEQYF. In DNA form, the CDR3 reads TGCGCCCAGGGGGAGCGGGAGGGCCGTGAAGAGCAGTACTTC.

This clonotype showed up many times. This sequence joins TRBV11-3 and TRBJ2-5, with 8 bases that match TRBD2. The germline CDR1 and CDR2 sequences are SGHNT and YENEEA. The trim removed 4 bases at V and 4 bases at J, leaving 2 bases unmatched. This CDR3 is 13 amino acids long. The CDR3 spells CASSSREGETQYF. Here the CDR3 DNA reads TGTGCCAGCAGCTCCCGGGAGGGAGAGACCCAGTACTTC.

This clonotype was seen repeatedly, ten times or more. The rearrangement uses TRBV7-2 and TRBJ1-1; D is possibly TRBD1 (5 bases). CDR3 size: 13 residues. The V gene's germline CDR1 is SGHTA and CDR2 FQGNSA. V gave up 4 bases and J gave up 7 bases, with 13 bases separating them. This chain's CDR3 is CASSSGVGGEAFF. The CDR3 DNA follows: TGTGCCAGCAGCTCCGGGGTGGGGGGTGAAGCTTTCTTT.